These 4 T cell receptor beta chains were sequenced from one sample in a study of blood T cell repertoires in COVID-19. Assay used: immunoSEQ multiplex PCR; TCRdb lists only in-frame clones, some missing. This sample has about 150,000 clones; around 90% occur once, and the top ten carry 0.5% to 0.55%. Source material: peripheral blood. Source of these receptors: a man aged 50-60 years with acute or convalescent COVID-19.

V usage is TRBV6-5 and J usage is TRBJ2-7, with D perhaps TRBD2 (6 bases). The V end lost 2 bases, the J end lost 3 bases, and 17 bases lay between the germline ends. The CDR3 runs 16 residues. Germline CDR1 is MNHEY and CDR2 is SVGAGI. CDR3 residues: CASSYGAGGGNYEQYF. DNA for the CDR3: TGTGCCAGCAGTTACGGGGCTGGGGGAGGCAACTACGAGCAGTACTTC.

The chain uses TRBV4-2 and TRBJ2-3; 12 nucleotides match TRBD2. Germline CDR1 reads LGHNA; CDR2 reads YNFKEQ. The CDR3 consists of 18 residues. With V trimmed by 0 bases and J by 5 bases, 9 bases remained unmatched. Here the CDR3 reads CASSQDRLAGGRGDTQYF. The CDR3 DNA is TGTGCCAGCAGCCAAGATCGGCTAGCGGGGGGGCGGGGAGATACGCAGTATTTT.

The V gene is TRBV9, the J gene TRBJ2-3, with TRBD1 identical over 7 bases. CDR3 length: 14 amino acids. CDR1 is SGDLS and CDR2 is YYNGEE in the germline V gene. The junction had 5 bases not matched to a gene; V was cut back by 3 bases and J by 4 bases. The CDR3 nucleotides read TGTGCCAGCAGCGCCACAGGGGTGGCAGATACGCAGTATTTT. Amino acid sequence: CASSATGVADTQYF.

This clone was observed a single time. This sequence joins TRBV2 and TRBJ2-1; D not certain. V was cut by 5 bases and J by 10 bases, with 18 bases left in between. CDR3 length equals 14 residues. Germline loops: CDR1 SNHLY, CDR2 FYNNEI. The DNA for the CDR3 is TGTGCCAGCAGTCCTAATATGATCGCGGCGGAGCAGTTCTTC. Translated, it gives CASSPNMIAAEQFF.